Each of the 18 T cell receptor beta chains below was sequenced from the same sample in a study of T cells in women clearing cervical HPV infection. Sequencing used immunoSEQ multiplex PCR; TCRdb keeps in-frame clones, though not all of them. This table lists 25,000 to 40,000 clones. Sequenced input: blood buffy coat. The source of these receptors is a woman between 18 and 70 years old with a cervical HPV16 infection that either progressed to CIN3+ or cleared (not recorded which).

A note on this clone: One end of the junction fails to match germline, which may point to a read error. The read ends 3 residues early relative to the CDR3; the germline J gene fills the gap. The chain combines TRBV20-1 with TRBJ1-1; 7 nucleotides agree with TRBD1. This CDR3 contains 14 residues. The germline gives CDR1 DFQATT, CDR2 SNEGSKA (reference sequence). The CDR3 here is CSASRDSLNTDAFF. Incomplete CDR3 DNA: TGCAGTGCTTCACGGGACAGCTTGAACACTGAC.

As to this clone: The observed sequence ends 3 residues before the CDR3 terminus, with the missing tail filled in from the germline J gene. The chain links TRBV2 to TRBJ1-2; D is unclear. Germline V gene sequence: CDR1 SNHLY, CDR2 FYNNEI. This CDR3 comprises 14 residues. V gave up 9 bases and J gave up 2 bases, with 16 bases separating them. CDR3: CARTEFRTNYGYTF. The covered CDR3 bases are TGTGCCAGAACTGAGTTCCGAACCAACTATGGC.

In regard to this clone: Coverage ceases 3 residues before the CDR3 finishes, and the germline J gene fills in the end. The chain is built from TRBV30 and TRBJ2-7, with 10 nucleotides matching TRBD1. The CDR3 sequence is 14 residues long. V lost 6 bases to trimming and J lost 1 base; unmatched junction nucleotides: 6. Germline CDR1 GTSNPN, CDR2 SVGIG (reference sequence). The CDR3 bases that were read are TGTGCCTGCCCGAGGACAGGGGGGTCCTACGAG. Amino acids: CACPRTGGSYE. The complete CDR3 reads CACPRTGGSYEQYF.

In the case of this clone: Coverage ceases 3 residues before the CDR3 finishes, and the germline J gene fills in the end. The V and J genes are TRBV5-3 and TRBJ2-4; 12 bases match TRBD1. TRBV5-3 is designated an ORF whose function remains uncertain. The CDR3 consists of 19 residues. With 3 bases clipped from V and 3 bases from J, the junction kept 13 bases outside the gene matches. The CDR3 is CARSSGLRDRGQGKNIQYF. CDR3 DNA, as far as it was read: TGTGCCAGAAGCTCCGGGCTCCGGGACAGGGGGCAGGGCAAAAACATT.

In regard to this clone: Read coverage stops 3 residues before the CDR3 terminus; the germline J gene supplies the remainder. J is TRBJ1-2 and V is TRBV2; TRBD1 aligns across 11 bases. Germline loops: CDR1 SNHLY, CDR2 FYNNEI. This CDR3 contains 15 residues. Incomplete CDR3 DNA: TGTGCCAGCAGCAGGGACAGGGGGGTACCCTACGAC. Protein sequence: CASSRDRGVPYD. The entire CDR3 sequence reads CASSRDRGVPYDYTF.

As to this clone: The read terminates 3 residues before the CDR3 end, so the remaining end is supplied by the germline J gene. The gene calls are TRBV7-2 and TRBJ2-7, with 10 bases matching TRBD1. The J segment lost 4 bases and the V segment lost 0 bases, leaving 6 bases of the junction unmatched. Per germline, CDR1 SGHTA and CDR2 FQGNSA. This CDR3 region has 16 residues. CDR3 DNA (partial): TGTGCCAGCAGCTTAGCTTCCGGGACAGGGGTGTACGAG. Translating it yields CASSLASGTGVYE. The whole CDR3 protein is CASSLASGTGVYEQYF.

As concerns this clone: Read sequence stops 3 residues before the CDR3 end, and the germline J gene provides the missing end. The rearrangement links TRBV6-2 or TRBV6-3 to TRBJ1-2; D gene uncertain. CDR3 length: 13 residues. The germline V gene has CDR1 MNHEY and CDR2 SVGEGT. The sequenced part of the CDR3 DNA is TGTGCCAGCAGTTCGGTCACCTCCTACGAC. It codes for CASSSVTSYD. The full CDR3 protein is CASSSVTSYDYTF.

Concerning this clone itself: The sequence runs out 3 residues before the end of the CDR3; the remainder is reconstructed from the germline J gene. The chain links TRBV7-9 to TRBJ2-3; the D is unclear. The V gene lost 4 bases and the J gene lost 4 bases, with 9 bases spanning the gap. CDR3 length: 13 amino acids. CDR1 is SEHNR and CDR2 is FQNEAQ in the germline V gene (reference sequence). CDR3 protein: CASSSEFPDTQYF. The part of the CDR3 DNA that was read is TGTGCCAGCAGCTCAGAGTTTCCAGATACG.

According to its frequency, this clone is medium-sized. The sequenced fragment ends 3 residues before the CDR3 boundary, so the rest is inferred from the germline J gene. The chain recombines TRBV19 with TRBJ2-2, with 8 bases fitting TRBD1. The CDR3 runs to 14 residues. The germline CDR1 and CDR2 sequences are LNHDA and SQIVND (reference sequence). The ends lost 6 bases at V and 5 bases at J; junction bases unmatched: 5. CDR3 DNA (partial): TGTGCCAGTAGGGACAGGGCCTGGACCGGGGAG. Translating it yields CASRDRAWTGE. The complete CDR3 sequence is CASRDRAWTGELFF.

With respect to this clone: Read sequence stops 3 residues before the CDR3 end, and the germline J gene provides the missing end. The gene calls are TRBV10-3 and TRBJ2-4, with TRBD1 matching over 7 bases. CDR3 length: 13 amino acids. Germline lookup yields CDR1 ENHRY and CDR2 SYGVKD. The CDR3 region is CAISEDRVYGQYF. The sequenced part of the CDR3 DNA is TGTGCCATCAGTGAGGACAGGGTCTATGGT.

Worth noting for this clone: The read ends 3 residues early relative to the CDR3; the germline J gene fills the gap. The V gene is TRBV19, the J gene TRBJ2-3; 11 nucleotides line up with TRBD1. Per the germline V gene, CDR1 is LNHDA and CDR2 is SQIVND (reference sequence). The CDR3 is 16 residues long. Incomplete CDR3 DNA: TGTGCCAGTAGAAAGGGGGGGACAGGGGGGCAGGAGACG. Residues: CASRKGGTGGQET. The entire CDR3 is CASRKGGTGGQETQYF.

Comment on this clone: The read terminates 3 residues ahead of where the CDR3 ends, so the germline J gene completes it. The rearrangement joins TRBV7-2 to TRBJ2-2; D uncertain. Germline V gene lookup returns CDR1 SGHTA and CDR2 FQGNSA. CDR3 length: 12 amino acids. CDR3 protein: CASSWSDEKLFF. Incomplete CDR3 DNA: TGTGCCAGCAGCTGGAGCGATGAAAAG.

About this clone: Coverage ceases 3 residues before the CDR3 finishes, and the germline J gene fills in the end. V and J are TRBV6-1 and TRBJ1-5; D may be TRBD1 (6 bases). Germline values: CDR1 MNHNS, CDR2 SASEGT. The V end was cut by 2 bases, the J end by 0 bases, with 11 bases between. The CDR3 sequence is 16 residues long. The CDR3 is CASSEISGASNQPQHF. The DNA read from the CDR3 is TGTGCCAGCAGTGAAATATCAGGGGCTAGCAATCAGCCC.

As for this clone: The CDR3 end falls 3 residues outside the read, so it is completed with the germline J gene. The gene calls are TRBV19 and TRBJ1-4, with 7 bases matching TRBD1. There are 15 residues in the CDR3. The germline CDR1 and CDR2 sequences are LNHDA and SQIVND (reference sequence). Trimming took 7 bases from V and 8 from J; bases not matched to a gene: 13. CDR3 sequence reads: CASTQLDRAGEKLFF. The sequenced CDR3 bases are TGTGCCAGTACCCAACTTGACAGGGCAGGCGAAAAA.

As for this clone: Read coverage stops 3 residues before the CDR3 terminus; the germline J gene supplies the remainder. The chain links TRBV19 to TRBJ1-1; TRBD1 matches at 8 bases. This CDR3 region has 14 residues. The V gene's germline CDR1 is LNHDA and CDR2 SQIVND (reference sequence). Partial CDR3 DNA: TGTGCCAGTAGTGTCGGGACAGGCTACCCCAAA. The encoded protein is CASSVGTGYPK. The full CDR3 protein is CASSVGTGYPKAFF. The whole variable domain, remainder taken from reference TRBV19 and TRBJ1-1, is DGGITQSPKYLFRKEGQNVTLSCEQNLNHDAMYWYRQDPGQGLRLIYYSQIVNDFQKGDIAEGYSVSREKKESFPLTVTSAQKNPTAFYLCASSVGTGYPKAFFGQGTRLTVV.

As regards this clone: The missing CDR3 end, 3 residues past where the read stops, is filled in from the germline J gene. This sequence joins TRBV14 and TRBJ2-3; no definite D call. Trimming shortened V by 2 bases and J by 6 bases, and 12 bases separated the two germline ends. The V gene's germline CDR1 is SGHDN and CDR2 FVKESK. The CDR3 is 14 residues long. The sequenced CDR3 bases are TGTGCCAGCAGCCAACGGGTAGTCACTGATACG. It encodes CASSQRVVTDT. The full CDR3 is CASSQRVVTDTQYF.

As to this clone: The read terminates 3 residues ahead of where the CDR3 ends, so the germline J gene completes it. The chain joins TRBV20-1 to TRBJ2-7, with 7 bases identical to TRBD1. The V gene's germline CDR1 is DFQATT and CDR2 SNEGSKA (reference sequence). The CDR3 runs 13 residues. V gave up 3 bases and J gave up 5 bases; unmatched junction bases: 7. Incomplete CDR3 DNA: TGCAGTGCTAGGGAACAGGGGAGTAACGAG. Amino acid sequence: CSAREQGSNE. The CDR3 in full is CSAREQGSNEQYF.

Regarding this clone: The read falls 3 residues short of the CDR3 end, and the missing part is taken from the germline J gene. This sequence joins TRBV5-4 and TRBJ1-5; 7 bases line up with TRBD1. In germline, CDR1 is SGHNT, CDR2 YYREEE (reference sequence). V was clipped by 3 bases and J by 9 bases; unmatched bases: 6. The CDR3 totals 13 residues. Partial CDR3 DNA: TGTGCCAGCAGCTACACAGGGGATGGGCCC. It specifies CASSYTGDGP. The full CDR3 sequence reads CASSYTGDGPQHF.